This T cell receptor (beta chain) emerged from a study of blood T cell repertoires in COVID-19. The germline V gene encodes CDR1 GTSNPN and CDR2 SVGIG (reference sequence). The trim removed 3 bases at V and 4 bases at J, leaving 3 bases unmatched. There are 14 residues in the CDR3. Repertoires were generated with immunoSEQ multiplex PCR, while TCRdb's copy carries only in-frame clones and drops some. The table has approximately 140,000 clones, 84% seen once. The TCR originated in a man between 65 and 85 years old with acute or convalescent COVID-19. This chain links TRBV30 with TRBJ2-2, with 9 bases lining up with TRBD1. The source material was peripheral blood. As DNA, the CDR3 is TGTGCCTGGAGACAGGGGGCAACCACCGGGGAGCTGTTTTTT. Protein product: CAWRQGATTGELFF.